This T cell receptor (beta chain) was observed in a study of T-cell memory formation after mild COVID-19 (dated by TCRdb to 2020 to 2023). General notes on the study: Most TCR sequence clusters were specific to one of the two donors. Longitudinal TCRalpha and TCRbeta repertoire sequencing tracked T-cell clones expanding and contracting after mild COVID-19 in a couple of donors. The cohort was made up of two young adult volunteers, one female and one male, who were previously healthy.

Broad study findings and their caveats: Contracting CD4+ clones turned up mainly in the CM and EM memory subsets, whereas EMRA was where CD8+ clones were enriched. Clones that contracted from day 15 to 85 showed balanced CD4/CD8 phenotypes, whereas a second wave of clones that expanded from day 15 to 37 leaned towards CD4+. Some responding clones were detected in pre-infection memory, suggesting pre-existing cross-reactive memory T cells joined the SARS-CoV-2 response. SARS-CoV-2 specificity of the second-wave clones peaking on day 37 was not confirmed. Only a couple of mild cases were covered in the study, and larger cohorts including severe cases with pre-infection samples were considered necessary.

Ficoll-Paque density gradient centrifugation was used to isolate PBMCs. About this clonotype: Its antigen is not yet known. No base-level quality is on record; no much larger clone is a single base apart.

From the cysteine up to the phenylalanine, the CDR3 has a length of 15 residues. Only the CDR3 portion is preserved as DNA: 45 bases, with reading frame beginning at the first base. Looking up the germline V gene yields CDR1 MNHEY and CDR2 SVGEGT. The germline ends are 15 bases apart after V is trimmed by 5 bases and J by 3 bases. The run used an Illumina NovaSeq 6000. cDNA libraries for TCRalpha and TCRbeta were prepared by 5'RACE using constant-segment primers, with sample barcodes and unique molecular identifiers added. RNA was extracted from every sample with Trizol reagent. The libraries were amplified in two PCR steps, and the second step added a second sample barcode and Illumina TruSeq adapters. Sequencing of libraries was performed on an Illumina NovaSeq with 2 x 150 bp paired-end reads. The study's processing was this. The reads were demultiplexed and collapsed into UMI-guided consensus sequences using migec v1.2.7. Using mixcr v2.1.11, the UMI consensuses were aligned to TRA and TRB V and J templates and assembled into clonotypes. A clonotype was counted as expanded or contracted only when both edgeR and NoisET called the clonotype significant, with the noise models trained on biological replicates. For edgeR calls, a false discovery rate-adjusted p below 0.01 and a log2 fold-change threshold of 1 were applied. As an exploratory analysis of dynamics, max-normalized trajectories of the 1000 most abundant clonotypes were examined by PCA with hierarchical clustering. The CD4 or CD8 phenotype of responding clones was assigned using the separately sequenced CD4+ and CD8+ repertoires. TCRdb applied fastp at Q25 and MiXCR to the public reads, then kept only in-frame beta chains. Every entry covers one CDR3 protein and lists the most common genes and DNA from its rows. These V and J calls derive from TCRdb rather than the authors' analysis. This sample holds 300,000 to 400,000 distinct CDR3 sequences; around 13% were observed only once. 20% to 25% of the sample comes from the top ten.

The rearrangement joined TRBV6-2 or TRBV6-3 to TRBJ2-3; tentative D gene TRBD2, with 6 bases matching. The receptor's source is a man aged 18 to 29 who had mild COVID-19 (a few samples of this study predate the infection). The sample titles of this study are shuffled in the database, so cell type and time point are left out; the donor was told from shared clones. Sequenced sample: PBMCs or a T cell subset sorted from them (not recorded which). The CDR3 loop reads CASSDVAGLTDTQYF. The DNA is TGTGCCAGCAGTGACGTGGCGGGACTTACAGATACGCAGTATTTT.